The 29 T cell receptor beta chains below all came from one sample that was sequenced in a study of cytomegalovirus exposure and HLA in healthy donors. A multiplex PCR was run with 60 Vbeta primers and 13 Jbeta primers. Assay: immunoSEQ multiplex PCR; the TCRdb copy retains only in-frame clones and omits some. The sample includes more than 140,000 clones, more than 70% seen only once; the top ten take about 3%. Sequencing was done on a sample of PBMCs. The receptors here all came from a man between 35 and 55 years old in good health and CMV-seronegative.

The V call is TRBV5-4, the J call TRBJ1-6, with 7 bases fitting TRBD1. From germline, CDR1 is SGHNT and CDR2 YYREEE (reference sequence). The CDR3 loop spans 15 amino acids. Germline trimming cut 4 bases from V and 8 bases from J; bases unmatched to any gene: 9. CDR3 loop: CASSLDRDFYSPLHF. In nucleotides, the CDR3 is TGTGCCAGCAGCCTCGACAGGGACTTTTATTCACCCCTCCACTTT. The variable domain in full, with the rest retrieved from reference TRBV5-4 and TRBJ1-6, is ETGVTQSPTHLIKTRGQQVTLRCSSQSGHNTVSWYQQALGQGPQFIFQYYREEENGRGNFPPRFSGLQFPNYSSELNVNALELDDSALYLCASSLDRDFYSPLHFGNGTRLTVT.

V is TRBV5-1 and J is TRBJ1-2, with TRBD1 matching 9 bases. Germline lookup yields CDR1 SGHRS and CDR2 YFSETQ. After removal of 3 bases from V and 3 bases from J, the junction contained 6 bases not matched to a gene. The CDR3 spans 15 residues. The CDR3 DNA follows: TGCGCCAGCAGCTACACAGGGGGCGACGACTATGGCTACACCTTC. Translation: CASSYTGGDDYGYTF.

The rearrangement joins TRBV5-8 to TRBJ2-5; maybe TRBD1 (5 bases). Germline CDR1 reads SGHTS; CDR2 reads YDEGEE. V lost 3 bases and J 4 bases, leaving 16 bases between the germline ends. The CDR3 loop spans 15 amino acids. Here the CDR3 reads CASSWAAQGGETQYF. The CDR3 DNA follows: TGTGCCAGCAGCTGGGCGGCGCAGGGTGGAGAGACCCAGTACTTC. The full variable domain, with the rest looked up from reference TRBV5-8 and TRBJ2-5, is EAGVTQSPTHLIKTRGQQATLRCSPISGHTSVYWYQQALGLGLQFLLWYDEGEERNRGNFPPRFSGRQFPNYSSELNVNALELEDSALYLCASSWAAQGGETQYFGPGTRLLVL.

The chain uses TRBV7-6 and TRBJ2-5, with TRBD1 matching 8 bases. The J call may be incorrect, as the DNA end agrees better with TRBJ2-7. The CDR3 has 15 residues. Per the germline V gene, CDR1 is SGHVS and CDR2 is FNYEAQ. CDR3 DNA sequence: TGTGCCAGCAGCCTCAGGGGGCTGGGCTCCTACGAGCAGTACTTC. This sequence encodes CASSLRGLGSYEQYF.

V gene TRBV6-5 combines with J gene TRBJ2-5; maybe TRBD1 (6 bases). Judging by the DNA end, TRBJ2-7 fits better; the J call may be wrong. Germline V gives CDR1 MNHEY, CDR2 SVGAGI. CDR3 length: 14 amino acids. CDR3 sequence: CASKDSGSYYEQYF. The CDR3 nucleotides read TGTGCCAGCAAGGACAGCGGATCGTACTACGAGCAGTACTTC.

The rearrangement links TRBV7-6 to TRBJ1-1; 7 bases align to TRBD1. The CDR3 extends over 14 amino acids. Germline V gives CDR1 SGHVS, CDR2 FNYEAQ. The J segment lost 7 bases and the V segment lost 1 base, leaving 6 bases of the junction unmatched. CDR3 coding DNA: TGTGCCAGCAGCTTAGTAGGGCAGGGGGATGAAGCTTTCTTT. It translates to CASSLVGQGDEAFF. Based on the CDR3 plus reference TRBV7-6 and TRBJ1-1, the full variable domain is GAGVSQSPRYKVTKRGQDVALRCDPISGHVSLYWYRQALGQGPEFLTYFNYEAQQDKSGLPNDRFSAERPEGSISTLTIQRTEQRDSAMYRCASSLVGQGDEAFFGQGTRLTVV.

This chain joins TRBV5-4 and TRBJ2-5; D gene uncertain. The end of the DNA is better explained by TRBJ2-7, so the J call may be wrong. Germline assignment: CDR1 SGHNT and CDR2 YYREEE (reference sequence). The CDR3 has 15 residues. This CDR3 reads CASSLDQASSYEQYF. CDR3 DNA sequence: TGTGCCAGCAGCTTGGACCAGGCGAGCTCCTACGAGCAGTACTTC.

The chain joins TRBV5-5 to TRBJ1-2, with 10 bases identical to TRBD1. CDR1 and CDR2 from the germline V gene are SGHKS and YYEKEE (reference sequence). This CDR3 spans 16 amino acids. The ends lost 4 bases at V and 5 bases at J; junction bases unmatched: 11. The CDR3 nucleotides are TGTGCCAGCAGCCCAACAAATGGACAGGGGGGATATGGCTACACCTTC. Amino acids: CASSPTNGQGGYGYTF.

CDR3 amino acids: CASKRLSAWDLNTEAFF. The CDR3, as DNA: TGTGCCAGCAAACGTTTGAGTGCATGGGACTTGAACACTGAAGCTTTCTTT. This chain links TRBV2 with TRBJ1-1; possibly TRBD1 for D (5 bases). CDR1 is SNHLY and CDR2 is FYNNEI in the germline V gene. This CDR3 spans 17 amino acids. The V gene lost 7 bases and the J gene lost 0 bases, with 21 bases spanning the gap. Looking up the rest from reference TRBV2 and TRBJ1-1 gives the full variable domain: EPEVTQTPSHQVTQMGQEVILRCVPISNHLYFYWYRQILGQKVEFLVSFYNNEISEKSEIFDDQFSVERPDGSNFTLKIRSTKLEDSAMYFCASKRLSAWDLNTEAFFGQGTRLTVV.

CDR3 in DNA: TGTGCCAGCAGCTTCAGGACGGGGTATGGCTACACCTTC. Protein: CASSFRTGYGYTF. This rearrangement joins TRBV7-8 to TRBJ1-2, with D uncertain. There are 13 residues in the CDR3. V was shortened by 3 bases and J by 5 bases, with 10 bases between the two germline ends. Germline V gene data show CDR1 as SGHVS and CDR2 as FQNEAQ. Combining the CDR3 with reference TRBV7-8 and TRBJ1-2 gives the whole variable domain GAGVSQSPRYKVAKRGQDVALRCDPISGHVSLFWYQQALGQGPEFLTYFQNEAQLDKSGLPSDRFFAERPEGSVSTLKIQRTQQEDSAVYLCASSFRTGYGYTFGSGTRLTVV.

This clone was counted between two and nine times. V is TRBV9 and J is TRBJ2-7, with D perhaps matching TRBD1 (5 bases). This CDR3 is built from 16 residues. The germline V gene encodes CDR1 SGDLS and CDR2 YYNGEE. The germline V and J ends were trimmed by 4 bases and 2 bases, with 19 bases remaining between them. This CDR3 reads CASSSSPRDSTYEQYF. The CDR3 DNA sequence: TGTGCCAGCAGCTCCTCCCCCCGAGACAGTACCTACGAGCAGTACTTC.

This clone was found once. The CDR3 protein is CASSFRDRLQETQYF. In DNA, the CDR3 is TGTGCCAGCAGCTTCCGTGACAGATTACAAGAGACCCAGTACTTC. The chain employs TRBV7-2 and TRBJ2-5; perhaps TRBD1 as D (5 bases). This CDR3 region has 15 residues. Trimming cost V 3 bases and J 2 bases, with 13 bases left between them. The V gene's germline CDR1 is SGHTA and CDR2 FQGNSA.

This clone was picked up one time. This chain links TRBV28 with TRBJ1-2; D possibly corresponds to TRBD1 (5 bases). The V and J ends lost 2 bases and 4 bases respectively, with 17 bases between them. The V gene's germline CDR1 is MDHEN and CDR2 SYDVKM. The CDR3 runs 16 residues. CDR3 coding DNA: TGTGCCAGCAGTTTACTGGGGCCATTCCGACCCTATGGCTACACCTTC. It codes for CASSLLGPFRPYGYTF.

Worth noting for this clone: Sequence at one end of the junction differs from germline and may be a read error. The V and J genes are TRBV6-1 and TRBJ1-1; TRBD1 aligns across 7 bases. Per germline, CDR1 MNHNS and CDR2 SASEGT. The CDR3 runs 14 residues. The chain's CDR3 is CASTEQGSRAEAFF. CDR3 nucleotides: TGTGCCAGCACTGAACAGGGGTCTAGAGCTGAAGCTTTCTTT.

The chain carries TRBV6-5 and TRBJ1-3; possible D gene TRBD1, 5 bases. Germline assignment: CDR1 MNHEY and CDR2 SVGAGI. The CDR3 covers 16 residues. Trimming left V 4 bases short and J 4 bases short, with 17 bases between. CDR3 DNA: TGTGCCAGCAGTTCAGAAGCGTACAGGTGGGGAAACACCATATATTTT. Translated: CASSSEAYRWGNTIYF.

V gene TRBV7-2 combines with J gene TRBJ2-5, with TRBD2 matching 8 bases. The germline CDR1 and CDR2 sequences are SGHTA and FQGNSA. This CDR3 region has 13 residues. The V and J ends lost 7 bases and 8 bases, in that order; junction bases with no gene match: 9. CDR3 sequence: CASTPLAGGTQYF. As DNA, the CDR3 is TGTGCCAGCACCCCCCTGGCGGGGGGCACCCAGTACTTC.

The chain links TRBV19 to TRBJ1-4, with D tentatively TRBD1 (6 bases). The CDR3 spans 15 residues. Per the germline V gene, CDR1 is LNHDA and CDR2 is SQIVND (reference sequence). V lost 1 base to trimming and J lost 7 bases, with 13 bases between them. CDR3 coding DNA: TGTGCCAGTAGTATAGGCGCAGGGGATCTTGAAAAACTGTTTTTT. This translates into CASSIGAGDLEKLFF.

This chain uses TRBV28 with TRBJ1-4; D gene unclear. Germline V gene sequence: CDR1 MDHEN, CDR2 SYDVKM. Between the trimmed V and J ends, which lost 0 bases and 4 bases, there was a span of 6 bases. CDR3 size: 14 residues. CDR3 residues: CASSLWASNEKLFF. In DNA, the CDR3 is TGTGCCAGCAGTTTATGGGCCAGTAATGAAAAACTGTTTTTT.

This clone came up once. The chain has TRBV27 and TRBJ2-3; D is undetermined. The germline gives CDR1 MNHEY, CDR2 SMNVEV (reference sequence). The germline V and J ends were trimmed by 11 bases and 0 bases, with 12 bases remaining between them. The CDR3 extends over 13 amino acids. CDR3 residues: CASRLFSTDTQYF. CDR3 bases: TGTGCCTCACGACTTTTTAGCACAGATACGCAGTATTTT.

A few counts support this clone. The chain uses TRBV2 and TRBJ1-2; D is ambiguous. The CDR3 extends over 14 amino acids. CDR1 is SNHLY and CDR2 is FYNNEI in the germline V gene. Trimming removed 2 bases at V and 6 bases at J, with 13 bases between. The CDR3 reads CASSEIAGIDGYTF. CDR3 in DNA: TGTGCCAGCAGTGAAATCGCGGGGATTGATGGCTACACCTTC.

This chain links TRBV10-3 with TRBJ1-5; the D gene is possibly TRBD1 (6 bases). Germline lookup yields CDR1 ENHRY and CDR2 SYGVKD. The ends were cut back, 4 bases at V and 1 base at J, with 8 bases in the middle. This CDR3 region has 14 residues. The chain's CDR3 is CAISAGDSNQPQHF. The CDR3 DNA reads TGTGCCATCAGTGCAGGGGACAGCAATCAGCCCCAGCATTTT.

The gene calls are TRBV4-1 and TRBJ2-2; D remains unclear. The germline gives CDR1 MGHRA, CDR2 YSYEKL. The CDR3 extends over 14 amino acids. Trimming removed 4 bases at V and 6 bases at J, with 12 bases between. The CDR3 loop reads CASSPYLPPGELFF. CDR3 nucleotide sequence: TGCGCCAGCAGCCCGTACCTACCTCCCGGGGAGCTGTTTTTT.

This chain links TRBV27 with TRBJ1-5, with D perhaps TRBD1 (5 bases). The CDR3 length is 16 residues. Per germline, CDR1 MNHEY and CDR2 SMNVEV (reference sequence). Trimming removed 2 bases at V and 3 bases at J, with 14 bases between. The CDR3 bases are TGTGCCAGCAGTTTAACCTCAGGGACTCCCAATCAGCCCCAGCATTTT. Protein sequence: CASSLTSGTPNQPQHF.

The chain combines TRBV5-1 with TRBJ2-1; D is perhaps TRBD2 (7 bases). V lost 4 bases to trimming and J lost 5 bases, with 16 bases between them. CDR1 is SGHRS, CDR2 YFSETQ, per germline. The CDR3 length is 15 residues. This chain's CDR3 is CASSPRGAGDNEQFF. The DNA of the CDR3 is TGCGCCAGCAGCCCGAGGGGGGCGGGGGACAATGAGCAGTTCTTC.

The CDR3 DNA reads TGTGCCAGCAGCTTGAGAGAAGGGGGTGATGAGCAGTACTTC. Its translation is CASSLREGGDEQYF. This sequence joins TRBV5-6 and TRBJ2-7; a weak D match, TRBD1 (6 bases). This CDR3 has 14 residues. Trimming shortened V by 1 base and J by 7 bases, and 15 bases separated the two germline ends. The germline V gene has CDR1 SGHDT and CDR2 YYEEEE. Based on the CDR3 plus reference TRBV5-6 and TRBJ2-7, the full variable domain is DAGVTQSPTHLIKTRGQQVTLRCSPKSGHDTVSWYQQALGQGPQFIFQYYEEEERQRGNFPDRFSGHQFPNYSSELNVNALLLGDSALYLCASSLREGGDEQYFGPGTRLTVT.

This clone was counted a few times. The rearrangement joins TRBV16 to TRBJ2-5, with D maybe TRBD1 (6 bases). Trimming left V 3 bases short and J 6 bases short, with 17 bases between. The germline gives CDR1 KGHSY, CDR2 FQNENV. This CDR3 is built from 15 residues. CDR3: CASSHGDTGRQTQYF. The DNA of the CDR3 is TGTGCCAGCAGCCACGGGGACACGGGCCGGCAGACCCAGTACTTC.

The chain carries TRBV15 and TRBJ2-7, with 10 positions matching TRBD1. The V and J ends lost 5 bases and 6 bases, in that order; junction bases with no gene match: 4. The CDR3 is 13 amino acids. The germline V gene encodes CDR1 LNHNV and CDR2 YYDKDF (reference sequence). The CDR3 reads CATSAGQGSEQYF. The CDR3, as DNA: TGTGCCACCAGCGCGGGACAGGGGAGCGAGCAGTACTTC.

This clone was seen a single time. The genes are TRBV9 and TRBJ2-3, with 11 bases aligning to TRBD1. Germline lookup yields CDR1 SGDLS and CDR2 YYNGEE. The CDR3 runs to 16 residues. The junction had 7 bases not matched to a gene; V was cut back by 2 bases and J by 5 bases. CDR3 sequence reads: CASSVRTGGSVDTQYF. In DNA, the CDR3 is TGTGCCAGCAGCGTCCGGACAGGGGGCAGTGTAGATACGCAGTATTTT.

This clone has more than one count but fewer than ten. This chain links TRBV5-4 with TRBJ1-2, with TRBD1 identical over 9 bases. Germline assignment: CDR1 SGHNT and CDR2 YYREEE (reference sequence). The trim removed 5 bases at V and 6 bases at J, leaving 11 bases unmatched. The length of the CDR3 is 15 residues. This CDR3 reads CASSHFGTGYNGYTF. As DNA, the CDR3 is TGTGCCAGCAGTCACTTCGGGACAGGGTATAATGGCTACACCTTC.